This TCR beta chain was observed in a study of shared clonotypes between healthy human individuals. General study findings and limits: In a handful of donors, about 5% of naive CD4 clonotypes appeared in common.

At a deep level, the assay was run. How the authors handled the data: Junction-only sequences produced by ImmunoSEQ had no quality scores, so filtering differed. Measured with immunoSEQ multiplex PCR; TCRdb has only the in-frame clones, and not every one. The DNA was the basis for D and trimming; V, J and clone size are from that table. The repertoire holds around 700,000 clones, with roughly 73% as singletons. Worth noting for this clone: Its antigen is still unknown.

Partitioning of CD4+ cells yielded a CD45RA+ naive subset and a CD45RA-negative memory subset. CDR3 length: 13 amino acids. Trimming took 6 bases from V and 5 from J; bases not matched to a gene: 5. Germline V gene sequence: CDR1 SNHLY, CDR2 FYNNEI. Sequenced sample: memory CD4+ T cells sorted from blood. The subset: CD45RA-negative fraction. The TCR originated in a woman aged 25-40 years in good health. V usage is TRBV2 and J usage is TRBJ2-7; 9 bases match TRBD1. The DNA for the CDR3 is TGTGCCAGCAGGGCGGACAGGGGAGACGAGCAGTACTTC. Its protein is CASRADRGDEQYF.